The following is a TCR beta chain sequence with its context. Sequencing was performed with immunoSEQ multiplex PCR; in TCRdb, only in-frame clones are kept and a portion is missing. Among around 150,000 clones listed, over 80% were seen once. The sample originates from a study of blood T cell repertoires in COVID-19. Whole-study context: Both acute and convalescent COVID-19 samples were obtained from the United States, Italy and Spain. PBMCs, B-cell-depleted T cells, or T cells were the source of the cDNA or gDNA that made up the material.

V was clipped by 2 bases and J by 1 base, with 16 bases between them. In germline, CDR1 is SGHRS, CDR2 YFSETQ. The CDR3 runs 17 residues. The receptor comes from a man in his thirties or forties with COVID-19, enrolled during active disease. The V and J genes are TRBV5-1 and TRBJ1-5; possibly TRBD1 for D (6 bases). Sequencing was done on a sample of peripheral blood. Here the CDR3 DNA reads TGCGCCAGCAGCTTAGGGGGACACGACCTAAGCAATCAGCCCCAGCATTTT. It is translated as CASSLGGHDLSNQPQHF.